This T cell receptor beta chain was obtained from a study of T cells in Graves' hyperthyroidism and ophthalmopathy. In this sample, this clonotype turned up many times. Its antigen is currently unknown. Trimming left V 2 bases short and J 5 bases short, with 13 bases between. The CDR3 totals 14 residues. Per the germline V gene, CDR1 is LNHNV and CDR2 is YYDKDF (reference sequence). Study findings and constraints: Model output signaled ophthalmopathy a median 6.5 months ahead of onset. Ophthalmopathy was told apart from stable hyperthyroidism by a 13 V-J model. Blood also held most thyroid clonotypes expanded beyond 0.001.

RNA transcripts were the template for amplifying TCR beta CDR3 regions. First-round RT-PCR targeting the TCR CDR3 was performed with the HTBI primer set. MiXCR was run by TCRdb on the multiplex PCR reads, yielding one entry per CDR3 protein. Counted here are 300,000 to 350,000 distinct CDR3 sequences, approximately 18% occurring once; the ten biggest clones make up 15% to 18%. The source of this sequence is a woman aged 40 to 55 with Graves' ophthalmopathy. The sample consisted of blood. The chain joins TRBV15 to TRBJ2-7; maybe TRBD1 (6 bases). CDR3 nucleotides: TGTGCCACCAGCAGACCCCAACAGGGTGACGAGCAGTACTTC. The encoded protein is CATSRPQQGDEQYF.